What follows describes a single T cell receptor beta chain. Antigen: not known. The CDR3 consists of 13 residues. Germline values: CDR1 MNHNY, CDR2 SVGAGI (reference sequence). With 1 base removed from V and 4 bases from J, the gap between germline ends came to 4 bases. Clones were read by immunoSEQ multiplex PCR, and TCRdb kept only the in-frame ones, dropping some. The ten most abundant clones cover about 2% of a sample with about 140,000 clones. This sample is drawn from a study of T cell responses to AZD1222 COVID-19 vaccine. Broader study findings: Regions left unmutated in variants are reportedly the target of nearly half of spike-specific TCRs. Spike-specific TCR depth and breadth grew after two AZD1222 doses.

The sequence was collected from an adult in good health. Sequencing input: peripheral blood. The genes are TRBV6-6 and TRBJ2-2; no firm D call. The CDR3 is CASSYWGTGELFF. The CDR3 DNA follows: TGTGCCAGCAGTTACTGGGGCACCGGGGAGCTGTTTTTT.